This TCR beta chain was sequenced in a study of cytomegalovirus exposure and HLA in healthy donors. Amplification used 60 Vbeta primers and 13 Jbeta primers. This table comes from immunoSEQ multiplex PCR, and its TCRdb copy is limited to in-frame clones, with some not included. The data contain 170,000 or so clones, 70% to 85% of them singletons. Turning to this clone: Its antigen is not identified.

Regarding the study as a whole: In a later analysis, DRB1 alleles had the most associated TCRs; HLA-C alleles the fewest.

Trimming removed 2 bases from V and 5 bases from J, with 14 bases in between. Germline CDR1 and CDR2: SGHKS and YYEKEE (reference sequence). The CDR3 covers 14 residues. This clonotype originated in a man in his forties or fifties in good health and CMV-seropositive. Sequenced material: PBMCs. The chain has TRBV5-5 and TRBJ2-7; possible D gene TRBD1, 5 bases. This CDR3 is CASSFTGFGDEQYF. Here the CDR3 DNA reads TGTGCCAGCAGCTTCACAGGCTTCGGAGACGAGCAGTACTTC.